This entry lists 20 T cell receptor beta chains sequenced from one sample in a study of cytomegalovirus exposure and HLA in healthy donors. 13 Jbeta primers and 60 Vbeta primers were used for the PCR. Libraries were prepared by immunoSEQ multiplex PCR; TCRdb keeps only in-frame clonotypes and omits some of them. This sample yields 99,000 or so clones, of which approximately 80% are seen a single time; over 2.5% belongs to the top ten. The sample consisted of PBMCs. These receptors were obtained from a male donor in good health and CMV-seropositive.

The rearrangement uses TRBV29-1 and TRBJ1-1; 7 bases fit TRBD1. Germline V gives CDR1 SQVTM, CDR2 ANQGSEA. CDR3 length: 13 residues. After removal of 4 bases from V and 1 base from J, the junction contained 3 bases not matched to a gene. Here the CDR3 DNA reads TGCAGCGTTGGCCGGGACAGGAACACTGAAGCTTTCTTT. Translating gives CSVGRDRNTEAFF.

V is TRBV25-1 and J is TRBJ1-2; 11 bases fit TRBD1. Looked up from germline, CDR1 is MGHDK and CDR2 is SYGVNS. V lost 4 bases to trimming and J lost 0 bases; unmatched junction nucleotides: 7. The CDR3 covers 17 residues. In DNA, the CDR3 is TGTGCCAGCAGTGGGAGGACAGGGGGCTCAGCTAACTATGGCTACACCTTC. This gives the protein CASSGRTGGSANYGYTF.

This chain links TRBV7-9 with TRBJ2-3, with 7 bases identical to TRBD1. Losses at the gene ends were 3 bases for V and 0 bases for J; bases not matched to a gene: 9. Germline V gene sequence: CDR1 SEHNR, CDR2 FQNEAQ (reference sequence). The CDR3 is 17 amino acids. CDR3: CASSFAMGQLSTDTQYF. The CDR3 DNA sequence: TGTGCCAGCAGCTTCGCCATGGGACAGCTTAGCACAGATACGCAGTATTTT. The full variable domain, with the rest looked up from reference TRBV7-9 and TRBJ2-3, is DTGVSQNPRHKITKRGQNVTFRCDPISEHNRLYWYRQTLGQGPEFLTYFQNEAQLEKSRLLSDRFSAERPKGSFSTLEIQRTEQGDSAMYLCASSFAMGQLSTDTQYFGPGTRLTVL.

This clone was observed a handful of times. The J gene is TRBJ1-1, the V gene TRBV30; 7 bases align to TRBD1. The CDR3 contains 12 residues. V dropped 3 bases and J dropped 6; count of bases not matched to a gene: 4. CDR1 GTSNPN and CDR2 SVGIG come from the germline V gene (reference sequence). CDR3 in amino acids: CAWRKGQPEAFF. The CDR3, as DNA: TGTGCCTGGAGGAAGGGACAGCCTGAAGCTTTCTTT.

J is TRBJ2-7 and V is TRBV5-6; D remains unclear. CDR3 length equals 12 residues. Germline V gene lookup returns CDR1 SGHDT and CDR2 YYEEEE. V was cut by 4 bases and J by 2 bases, with 7 bases left in between. CDR3 sequence: CASSLNPYEQYF. The CDR3 DNA is TGTGCCAGCAGCCTAAACCCCTACGAGCAGTACTTC.

The rearrangement links TRBV30 to TRBJ1-6; perhaps TRBD1 as D (5 bases). This CDR3 is built from 14 residues. The V gene's germline CDR1 is GTSNPN and CDR2 SVGIG (reference sequence). Between the trimmed V and J ends, which lost 3 bases and 5 bases, there was a span of 11 bases. DNA of the CDR3: TGTGCCTGGAGAGAGGCAGGGAATAATTCACCCCTCCACTTT. This translates into CAWREAGNNSPLHF.

This rearrangement joins TRBV5-6 to TRBJ2-7, with TRBD1 matching 11 bases. Germline CDR1 is SGHDT and CDR2 is YYEEEE. V was pared by 4 bases and J by 4 bases, with 7 bases of the junction left unmatched. CDR3 length: 15 residues. CDR3 sequence reads: CASSLGTGGRYEQYF. The CDR3 region has the DNA TGTGCCAGCAGCCTGGGGACAGGGGGGCGGTACGAGCAGTACTTC.

J is TRBJ1-6 and V is TRBV7-8; no clear D gene. Trimming stripped 6 bases from V and 7 bases from J, with 10 bases between. Germline V gene lookup returns CDR1 SGHVS and CDR2 FQNEAQ. The CDR3 consists of 13 residues. CDR3 nucleotide sequence: TGTGCCAGCAGACAAGCGTCAAATTCACCCCTCCACTTT. This encodes CASRQASNSPLHF.

The rearrangement uses TRBV5-1 and TRBJ1-1; 7 nucleotides agree with TRBD1. The trim removed 5 bases at V and 1 base at J, leaving 8 bases unmatched. The CDR3 spans 15 residues. Germline CDR1 is SGHRS and CDR2 is YFSETQ. CDR3 region: CASRPPGQPNTEAFF. The CDR3 DNA follows: TGCGCCAGCAGGCCTCCGGGACAGCCGAACACTGAAGCTTTCTTT.

V usage is TRBV30 and J usage is TRBJ1-2; D possibly corresponds to TRBD1 (5 bases). The CDR3 totals 13 residues. V was clipped by 1 base and J by 12 bases, with 18 bases between them. Germline CDR1 reads GTSNPN; CDR2 reads SVGIG (reference sequence). The CDR3 spells CAWSAGAGRRDTF. CDR3 sequence (DNA): TGTGCCTGGAGTGCCGGGGCGGGGAGAAGAGACACCTTC.

This sequence joins TRBV4-2 and TRBJ2-7, with 10 nucleotides matching TRBD1. This CDR3 is 16 amino acids long. In germline, CDR1 is LGHNA, CDR2 YNFKEQ. The trim removed 4 bases at V and 5 bases at J, leaving 11 bases unmatched. The CDR3 loop is CASSRITGTGEDEQYF. The CDR3 DNA reads as TGTGCCAGCAGCCGAATTACCGGGACAGGGGAGGACGAGCAGTACTTC.

The V and J genes are TRBV19 and TRBJ2-7; tentative D call: TRBD2 (6 bases). Per the germline V gene, CDR1 is LNHDA and CDR2 is SQIVND (reference sequence). The V gene lost 6 bases and the J gene lost 3 bases, with 15 bases spanning the gap. This CDR3 has 14 amino acids. Here the CDR3 reads CASSFREAVYEQYF. DNA for the CDR3: TGTGCCAGTAGCTTCAGGGAGGCTGTCTACGAGCAGTACTTC.

V gene TRBV13 combines with J gene TRBJ2-5; no reliable D call. Germline-derived CDR1 and CDR2 are PRHDT and FYEKMQ (reference sequence). V was cut by 2 bases and J by 2 bases, with 6 bases left in between. CDR3 length: 13 amino acids. CDR3 nucleotides: TGTGCCAGCAGCTTATGGAGTCAAGAGACCCAGTACTTC. Protein sequence: CASSLWSQETQYF.

This chain joins TRBV7-2 and TRBJ2-7; 9 bases line up with TRBD1. The CDR3 extends over 16 amino acids. Trimming took 3 bases from V and 3 from J; bases not matched to a gene: 9. Germline CDR1 and CDR2: SGHTA and FQGNSA. The CDR3 sequence is CASSFGQGSTGYEQYF. CDR3 DNA: TGTGCCAGCAGCTTCGGACAGGGGTCGACGGGCTACGAGCAGTACTTC.

Turning to this clone: Other DNA sequences in the same sample also yield this CDR3. This chain connects TRBV4-1 to TRBJ1-5; 12 bases map to TRBD1. V trimming: 3 bases; J trimming: 0 bases; junction bases outside the gene matches: 0. The CDR3 loop spans 16 amino acids. Germline V gives CDR1 MGHRA, CDR2 YSYEKL. The CDR3 sequence is CASSQGQGASNQPQHF. The CDR3 DNA follows: TGCGCCAGCAGCCAGGGACAGGGGGCTAGCAATCAGCCCCAGCATTTT.

The rearrangement links TRBV6-5 to TRBJ1-1; 9 bases line up with TRBD1. Germline CDR1 reads MNHEY; CDR2 reads SVGAGI. The CDR3 has 14 amino acids. Germline trimming cut 1 base from V and 4 bases from J; bases unmatched to any gene: 1. The CDR3, as DNA: TGTGCCAGCAGTTACTTGACAGGGGGCACTGAAGCTTTCTTT. Protein sequence: CASSYLTGGTEAFF.

The chain couples TRBV9 to TRBJ2-2, with D maybe TRBD2 (5 bases). The V gene's germline CDR1 is SGDLS and CDR2 YYNGEE. V was pared by 1 base and J by 9 bases, with 13 bases between. The CDR3 is 14 amino acids. In DNA, the CDR3 is TGTGCCAGCAGCGTATGGCAGGAGGACCGGGAGCTGTTTTTT. Its protein is CASSVWQEDRELFF.

J is TRBJ1-5 and V is TRBV11-2; 8 bases line up with TRBD1. The CDR3 loop spans 15 amino acids. V gave up 5 bases and J gave up 4 bases; unmatched junction bases: 7. The germline V gene has CDR1 SGHAT and CDR2 FQNNGV. CDR3 loop: CASSNGQGRNQPQHF. CDR3 coding DNA: TGTGCCAGCAGCAACGGACAGGGTAGGAATCAGCCCCAGCATTTT.

The gene calls are TRBV28 and TRBJ1-2, with TRBD1 identical over 10 bases. The CDR3 loop spans 14 amino acids. Germline V gene sequence: CDR1 MDHEN, CDR2 SYDVKM. This CDR3 is CACLPGQGENGYTF. In DNA form, the CDR3 reads TGTGCTTGCCTCCCCGGACAGGGGGAGAATGGCTACACCTTC.

This rearrangement joins TRBV5-4 to TRBJ2-2; D remains ambiguous. Germline-derived CDR1 and CDR2 are SGHNT and YYREEE (reference sequence). The ends were cut back, 0 bases at V and 1 base at J, with 4 bases in the middle. This CDR3 comprises 14 residues. CDR3 region: CASSLGQNTGELFF. The CDR3 region has the DNA TGTGCCAGCAGCTTGGGACAGAACACCGGGGAGCTGTTTTTT.